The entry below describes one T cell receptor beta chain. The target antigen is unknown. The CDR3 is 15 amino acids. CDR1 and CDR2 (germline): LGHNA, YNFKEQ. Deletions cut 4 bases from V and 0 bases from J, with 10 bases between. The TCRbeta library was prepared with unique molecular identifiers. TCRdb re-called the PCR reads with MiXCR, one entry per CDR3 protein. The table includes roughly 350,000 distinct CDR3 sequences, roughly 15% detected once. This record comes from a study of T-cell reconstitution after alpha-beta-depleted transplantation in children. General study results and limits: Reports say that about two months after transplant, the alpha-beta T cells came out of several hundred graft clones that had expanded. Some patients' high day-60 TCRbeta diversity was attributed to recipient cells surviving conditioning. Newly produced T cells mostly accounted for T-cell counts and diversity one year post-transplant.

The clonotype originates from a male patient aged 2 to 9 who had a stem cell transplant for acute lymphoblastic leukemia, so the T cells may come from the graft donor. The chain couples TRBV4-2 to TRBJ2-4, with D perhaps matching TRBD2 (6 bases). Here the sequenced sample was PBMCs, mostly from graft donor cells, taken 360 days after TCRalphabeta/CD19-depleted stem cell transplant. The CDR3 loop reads CASSLLALAKNIQYF. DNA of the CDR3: TGTGCCAGCAGCCTTCTAGCGCTAGCCAAAAACATTCAGTACTTC.